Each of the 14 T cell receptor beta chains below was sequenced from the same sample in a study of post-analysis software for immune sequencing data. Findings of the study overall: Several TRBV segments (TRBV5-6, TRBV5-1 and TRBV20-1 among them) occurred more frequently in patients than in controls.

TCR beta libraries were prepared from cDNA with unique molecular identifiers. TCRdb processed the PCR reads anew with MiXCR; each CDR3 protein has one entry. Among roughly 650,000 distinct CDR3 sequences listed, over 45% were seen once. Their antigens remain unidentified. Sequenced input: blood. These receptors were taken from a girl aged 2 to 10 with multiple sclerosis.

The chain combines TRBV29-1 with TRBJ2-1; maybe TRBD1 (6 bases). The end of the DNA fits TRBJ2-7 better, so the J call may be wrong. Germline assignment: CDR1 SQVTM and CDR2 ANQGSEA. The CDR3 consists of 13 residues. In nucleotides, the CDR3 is TGCAGCGTGGGCATTAGACAGGTCTCCGAGCAGTACTTC. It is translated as CSVGIRQVSEQYF.

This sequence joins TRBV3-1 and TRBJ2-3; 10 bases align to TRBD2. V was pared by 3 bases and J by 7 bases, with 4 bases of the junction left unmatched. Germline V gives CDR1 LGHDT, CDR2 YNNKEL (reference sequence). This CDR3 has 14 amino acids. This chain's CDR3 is CASSQSGGENTQYF. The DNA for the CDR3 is TGTGCCAGCAGCCAGAGCGGGGGGGAAAATACGCAGTATTTT.

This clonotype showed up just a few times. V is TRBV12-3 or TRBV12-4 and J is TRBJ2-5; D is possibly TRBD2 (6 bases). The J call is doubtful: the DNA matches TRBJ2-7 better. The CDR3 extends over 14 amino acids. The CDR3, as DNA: TGTGCCAGCAGCCCGTCTCGACTAGTCGCCGAGCAGTACTTC. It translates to CASSPSRLVAEQYF.

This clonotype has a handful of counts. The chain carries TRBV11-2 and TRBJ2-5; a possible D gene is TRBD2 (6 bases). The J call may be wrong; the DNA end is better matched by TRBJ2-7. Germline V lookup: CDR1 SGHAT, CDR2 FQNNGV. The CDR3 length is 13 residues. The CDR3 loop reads CASSGLRVHEQYF. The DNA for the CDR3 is TGTGCCAGCAGCGGACTACGGGTCCACGAGCAGTACTTC.

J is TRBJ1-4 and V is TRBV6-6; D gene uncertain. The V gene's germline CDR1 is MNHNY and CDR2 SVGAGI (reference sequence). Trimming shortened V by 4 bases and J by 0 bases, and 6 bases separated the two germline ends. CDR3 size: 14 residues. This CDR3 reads CASSSHATNEKLFF. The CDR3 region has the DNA TGTGCCAGCAGTTCTCACGCAACTAATGAAAAACTGTTTTTT.

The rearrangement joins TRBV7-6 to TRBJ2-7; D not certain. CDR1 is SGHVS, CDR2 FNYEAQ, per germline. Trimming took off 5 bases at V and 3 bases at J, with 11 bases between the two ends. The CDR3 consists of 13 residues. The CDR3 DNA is TGTGCCAGCAGCGTGACTGGAAACTACGAGCAGTACTTC. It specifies CASSVTGNYEQYF.

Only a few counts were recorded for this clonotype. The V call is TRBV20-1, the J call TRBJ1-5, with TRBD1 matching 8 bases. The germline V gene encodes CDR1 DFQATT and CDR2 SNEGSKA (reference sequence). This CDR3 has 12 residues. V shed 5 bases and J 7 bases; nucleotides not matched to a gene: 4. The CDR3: CSAADRGQPQHF. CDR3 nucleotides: TGCAGTGCTGCTGACAGGGGACAGCCCCAGCATTTT.

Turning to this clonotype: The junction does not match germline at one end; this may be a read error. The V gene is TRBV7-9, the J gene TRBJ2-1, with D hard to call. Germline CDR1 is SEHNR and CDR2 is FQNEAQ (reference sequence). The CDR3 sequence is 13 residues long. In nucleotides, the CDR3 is TGTGCCGGCAGCAGTCGGACGGACCCTGATCAGTTCTTC. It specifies CAGSSRTDPDQFF.

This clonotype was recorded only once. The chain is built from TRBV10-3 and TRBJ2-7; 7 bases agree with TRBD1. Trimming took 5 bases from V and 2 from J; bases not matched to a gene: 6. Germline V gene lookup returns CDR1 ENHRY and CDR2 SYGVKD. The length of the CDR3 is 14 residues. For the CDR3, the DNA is TGTGCCATCAGTACTGGACAGGTCCCCTACGAGCAGTACTTC. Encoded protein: CAISTGQVPYEQYF.

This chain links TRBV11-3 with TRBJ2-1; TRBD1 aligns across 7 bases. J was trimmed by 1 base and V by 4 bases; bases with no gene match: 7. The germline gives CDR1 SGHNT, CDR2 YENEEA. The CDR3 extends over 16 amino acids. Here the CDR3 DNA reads TGTGCCAGCAGCTCCCAACAGGGGCGATCCTACAATGAGCAGTTCTTC. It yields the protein CASSSQQGRSYNEQFF.

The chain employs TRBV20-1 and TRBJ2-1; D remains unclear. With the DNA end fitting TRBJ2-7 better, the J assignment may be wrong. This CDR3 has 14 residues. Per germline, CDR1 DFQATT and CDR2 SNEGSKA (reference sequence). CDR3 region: CSAPTEYSYNEQYF. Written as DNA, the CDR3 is TGCAGTGCGCCGACCGAGTACTCCTACAATGAGCAGTACTTC.

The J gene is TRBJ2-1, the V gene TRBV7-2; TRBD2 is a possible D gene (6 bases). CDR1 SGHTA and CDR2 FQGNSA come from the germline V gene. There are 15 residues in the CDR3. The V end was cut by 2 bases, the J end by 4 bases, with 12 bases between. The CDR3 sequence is CASSLTGLDYNEQFF. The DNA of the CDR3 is TGTGCCAGCAGCTTAACGGGACTGGATTACAATGAGCAGTTCTTC.

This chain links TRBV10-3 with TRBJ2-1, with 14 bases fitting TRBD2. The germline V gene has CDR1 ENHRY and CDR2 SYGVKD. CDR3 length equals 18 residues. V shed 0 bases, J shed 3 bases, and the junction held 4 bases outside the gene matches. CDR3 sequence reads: CAISESRLAGGLYNEQFF. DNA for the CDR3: TGTGCCATCAGTGAGTCGAGACTAGCGGGAGGGCTCTACAATGAGCAGTTCTTC.

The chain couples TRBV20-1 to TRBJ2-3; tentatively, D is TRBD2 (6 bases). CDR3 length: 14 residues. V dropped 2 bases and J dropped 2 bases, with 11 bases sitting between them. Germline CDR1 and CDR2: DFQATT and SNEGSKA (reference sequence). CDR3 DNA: TGCAGTGCTAGATCTAGCGAAAACACAGATACGCAGTATTTT. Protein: CSARSSENTDTQYF.